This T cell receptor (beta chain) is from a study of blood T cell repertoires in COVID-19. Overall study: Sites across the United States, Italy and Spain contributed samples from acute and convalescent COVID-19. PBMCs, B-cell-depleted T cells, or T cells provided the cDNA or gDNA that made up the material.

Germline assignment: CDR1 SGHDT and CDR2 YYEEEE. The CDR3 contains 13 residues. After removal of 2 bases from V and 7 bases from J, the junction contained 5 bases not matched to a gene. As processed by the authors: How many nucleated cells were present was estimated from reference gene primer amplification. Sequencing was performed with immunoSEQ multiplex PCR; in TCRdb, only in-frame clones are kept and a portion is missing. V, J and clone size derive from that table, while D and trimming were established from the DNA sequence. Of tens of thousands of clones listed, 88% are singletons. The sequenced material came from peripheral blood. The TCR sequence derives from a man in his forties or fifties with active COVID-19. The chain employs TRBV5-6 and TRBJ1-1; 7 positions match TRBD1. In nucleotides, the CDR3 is TGTGCCAGCAGCTTCGGACAGGTCCTTGAAGCTTTCTTT. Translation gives CASSFGQVLEAFF.